A selection of T cell receptor beta chains follows, all from one sample in a study of T cell responses to AZD1222 COVID-19 vaccine. Data came from immunoSEQ multiplex PCR; TCRdb stores just in-frame clones and leaves some out. The sample shows about 130,000 clones, about 90% of them seen only once. The specimen was peripheral blood, collected on day 0 of AZD1222 vaccination. Source of these receptors: an adult in good health. CDR3s include the opening cysteine and the closing phenylalanine or tryptophan. A D gene is named only where the DNA matches it firmly. The listing skips clone size in some rows; elsewhere it reads once, few, many or a size class.

d_call,clone_size,j_call,v_call,cdr3_nt,cdr3_aa
TRBD2,.,TRBJ2-5,TRBV5-1,TGCGCCAGCAGCTCCGCGGGGGAGGCAGAGACCCAGTACTTC,CASSSAGEAETQYF
.,.,TRBJ1-4,TRBV25-1,TGTGCCAGCAGTCTCGGTGCTAATGAAAAACTGTTTTTT,CASSLGANEKLFF
.,.,TRBJ2-6,TRBV5-4,TGTGCCAGCAGCAGTGGGACGTCTGGGGCCAACGTCCTGACTTTC,CASSSGTSGANVLTF
TRBD1,.,TRBJ1-2,TRBV28,TGTGCCAGCAGTTCCCTCGGACAGGTCAACTATGGCTACACCTTC,CASSSLGQVNYGYTF
.,.,TRBJ2-1,TRBV7-6,TGTGCCAGCAGCTTAGTGGTGGCCACTACCTACAATGAGCAGTTCTTC,CASSLVVATTYNEQFF
TRBD2,.,TRBJ2-1,TRBV6-2/TRBV6-3,TGTGCCAGCAGCGACAGGCTTCTAGCGGGGGGGAATGAGCAGTTCTTC,CASSDRLLAGGNEQFF
.,.,TRBJ1-4,TRBV7-2,TGTGCCAGCAGCTTTCGACTGGGAAATGAAAAACTGTTTTTT,CASSFRLGNEKLFF
.,.,TRBJ2-7,TRBV3-1/TRBV3-2,TGTGCCAGCAGCCAGGGACACAGCGAGCAGTACTTC,CASSQGHSEQYF
.,.,TRBJ1-1,TRBV7-2,TGTGCCAGCAGCGAAGCACAGGGTGTTGCAGCTTTCTTT,CASSEAQGVAAFF
TRBD1,once,TRBJ1-5,TRBV27,TGTGCCAGCAGTCAAAACAGGGGTGATCAGCCCCAGCATTTT,CASSQNRGDQPQHF
.,.,TRBJ1-4,TRBV5-5,TGTGCCAGCAGTGAAACTGAAAAACTGTTTTTT,CASSETEKLFF
.,.,TRBJ1-5,TRBV28,TGTGCCACTTTTTCAACCCCGGGGGGCAATCAGCCCCAGCATTTT,CATFSTPGGNQPQHF
.,.,TRBJ2-5,TRBV5-6,TGTGCCAGCAGCTTTTCTGCGACCCAGTACTTC,CASSFSATQYF
.,.,TRBJ2-7,TRBV4-3,TGCGCCAGCAGCCAAGGCAGGATCAACTACGAGCAGTACTTC,CASSQGRINYEQYF
.,.,TRBJ1-1,TRBV29-1,TGCAGCGTTGCCCGGAACACTGAAGCTTTCTTT,CSVARNTEAFF
.,.,TRBJ1-2,TRBV27,TGTGCCAGCAGAACGGACAGTCTTTTGGGTGGCTACACCTTC,CASRTDSLLGGYTF
.,.,TRBJ1-2,TRBV4-3,TGCGCCAGCAGATGGACAGCGGGTTCCTATGGCTACACCTTC,CASRWTAGSYGYTF
.,.,TRBJ1-6,TRBV28,TGTGCCAGCAGTCTCGGGAGTGTTTCACCCCTCCACTTT,CASSLGSVSPLHF
.,few,TRBJ2-7,TRBV2,TGTGCCAGCCAACTTGGGGCTGGGGGAAGCTACGAGCAGTACTTC,CASQLGAGGSYEQYF
TRBD1,.,TRBJ1-5,TRBV5-1,TGCGCCAGCAGCTTGGGACAGGGAAGCGATCAGCCCCAGCATTTT,CASSLGQGSDQPQHF
.,.,TRBJ2-3,TRBV28,TGTGCCAGCGGACCCCAGGGGCCAGATACGCAGTATTTT,CASGPQGPDTQYF
.,few,TRBJ1-2,TRBV2,TGTGCCAGCAGCCCGGTCCTCTCCCGGGATGGCTACACCTTC,CASSPVLSRDGYTF
TRBD1,.,TRBJ1-2,TRBV9,TGTGCCAGCCGCGGGACAGACTATGGCTACACCTTC,CASRGTDYGYTF